A single sample gave rise to the 18 T cell receptor beta chains below, sequenced in a study of cytomegalovirus exposure and HLA in healthy donors. Amplification used 60 Vbeta primers and 13 Jbeta primers. Only in-frame clones appear in the TCRdb table, and some are missing; sequencing was by immunoSEQ multiplex PCR. The sample shows about 160,000 clones, 77% of them seen only once. Sequencing was done on a sample of PBMCs. These receptors were collected from a woman in her 30s in good health and CMV-seronegative.

This clone has more than one count but fewer than ten. Its ends do not fully match the called genes, so a read error is possible. The chain links TRBV7-9 to TRBJ2-7, with 10 bases lining up with TRBD1. In germline, CDR1 is SEHNR, CDR2 FQNEAQ (reference sequence). The CDR3 is 16 residues long. The CDR3 coding sequence is TGTTCCAGCAGCTCCTGGGGGACAGGGGAAGTGGACGAGCAGTACTTC. Translated: CSSSSWGTGEVDEQYF. Full variable domain (remainder filled in from reference TRBV7-9 and TRBJ2-7): DTGVSQNPRHKITKRGQNVTFRCDPISEHNRLYWYRQTLGQGPEFLTYFQNEAQLEKSRLLSDRFSAERPKGSFSTLEIQRTEQGDSAMYLCSSSSWGTGEVDEQYFGPGTRLTVT.

The V call is TRBV30, the J call TRBJ1-1, with D unresolved. The CDR3 is made up of 12 amino acids. V was cut by 8 bases and J by 7 bases, with 17 bases left in between. Germline assignment: CDR1 GTSNPN and CDR2 SVGIG (reference sequence). The CDR3 region has the DNA TGTGCCCAAGTTCCTGCGGGGATTGAAGCTTTCTTT. Translated: CAQVPAGIEAFF.

The chain links TRBV7-6 to TRBJ2-1, with 8 bases lining up with TRBD2. The ends lost 4 bases at V and 7 bases at J; junction bases unmatched: 0. Germline V lookup: CDR1 SGHVS, CDR2 FNYEAQ. The CDR3 has 12 residues. The CDR3 reads CASSSGGNEQFF. CDR3 in DNA: TGTGCCAGCAGCTCGGGGGGGAATGAGCAGTTCTTC.

V gene TRBV30 combines with J gene TRBJ1-6; maybe TRBD1 (6 bases). V was trimmed by 4 bases and J by 8 bases, leaving 18 bases between them. Per germline, CDR1 GTSNPN and CDR2 SVGIG (reference sequence). The CDR3 has 15 amino acids. CDR3: CAWTIRDAGDSPLHF. CDR3 nucleotide sequence: TGTGCCTGGACGATCCGGGATGCAGGGGATTCACCCCTCCACTTT.

J is TRBJ1-5 and V is TRBV30; D gene uncertain. This CDR3 comprises 13 residues. V lost 0 bases and J lost 7, with 10 bases in between. Germline CDR1 is GTSNPN and CDR2 is SVGIG (reference sequence). The CDR3 coding sequence is TGTGCCTGGAGTGTCGGGATCGGGCAGCCCCAGCATTTT. Translating gives CAWSVGIGQPQHF.

A single count supports this clone. The chain carries TRBV6-6 and TRBJ1-1, with 7 bases matching TRBD1. This CDR3 comprises 14 residues. Trimming took 4 bases from V and 0 from J; bases not matched to a gene: 2. Germline assignment: CDR1 MNHNY and CDR2 SVGAGI (reference sequence). Here the CDR3 reads CASSWDSMNTEAFF. As DNA, the CDR3 is TGTGCCAGCAGTTGGGACAGCATGAACACTGAAGCTTTCTTT.

This chain connects TRBV5-4 to TRBJ1-3, with D perhaps matching TRBD1 (6 bases). Germline values: CDR1 SGHNT, CDR2 YYREEE (reference sequence). Trimming left V 4 bases short and J 4 bases short, with 12 bases between. The CDR3 covers 14 residues. The CDR3 is CASSQGLAGNTIYF. The CDR3 DNA is TGTGCCAGCAGCCAGGGGTTAGCCGGAAACACCATATATTTT.

This sequence joins TRBV6-6 and TRBJ2-1, with 12 nucleotides matching TRBD2. The V gene end was trimmed by 2 bases and the J gene end by 6 bases; junction bases not matched to a gene: 5. The germline gives CDR1 MNHNY, CDR2 SVGAGI (reference sequence). CDR3 length: 16 residues. The CDR3 loop is CASSYPLAGGINEQFF. The CDR3 coding sequence is TGTGCCAGCAGTTACCCACTAGCGGGGGGAATCAATGAGCAGTTCTTC.

The rearrangement joins TRBV9 to TRBJ1-5; maybe TRBD1 (5 bases). Trimming left V 3 bases short and J 6 bases short, with 13 bases between. This CDR3 has 14 amino acids. CDR1 SGDLS and CDR2 YYNGEE come from the germline V gene. CDR3 protein: CASSARDYTQPQHF. CDR3 in DNA: TGTGCCAGCAGCGCCAGGGATTATACTCAGCCCCAGCATTTT. Full variable domain (rest looked up from reference TRBV9 and TRBJ1-5): DSGVTQTPKHLITATGQRVTLRCSPRSGDLSVYWYQQSLDQGLQFLIQYYNGEERAKGNILERFSAQQFPDLHSELNLSSLELGDSALYFCASSARDYTQPQHFGDGTRLSIL.

J is TRBJ1-2 and V is TRBV7-9; perhaps TRBD1 as D (6 bases). The V end was cut by 5 bases, the J end by 4 bases, with 14 bases between. From germline, CDR1 is SEHNR and CDR2 FQNEAQ (reference sequence). This CDR3 contains 14 residues. CDR3 DNA: TGTGCCAGCAGCCAGGACAGCCTTGCCTATGGCTACACCTTC. This encodes CASSQDSLAYGYTF. Full variable domain (remainder filled in from reference TRBV7-9 and TRBJ1-2): DTGVSQNPRHKITKRGQNVTFRCDPISEHNRLYWYRQTLGQGPEFLTYFQNEAQLEKSRLLSDRFSAERPKGSFSTLEIQRTEQGDSAMYLCASSQDSLAYGYTFGSGTRLTVV.

The genes are TRBV14 and TRBJ2-1; maybe TRBD1 (5 bases). Germline CDR1 and CDR2: SGHDN and FVKESK. This CDR3 contains 14 residues. Deletions cut 1 base from V and 4 bases from J, with 8 bases between. This CDR3 reads CASSQVNRYNEQFF. CDR3 nucleotide sequence: TGTGCCAGCAGCCAAGTGAACAGGTACAATGAGCAGTTCTTC.

The chain couples TRBV5-1 to TRBJ1-5; TRBD1 aligns across 8 bases. The CDR3 length is 14 residues. With V trimmed by 5 bases and J by 5 bases, 6 bases remained unmatched. Germline CDR1 is SGHRS and CDR2 is YFSETQ. CDR3 region: CASSTGQVDQPQHF. The CDR3 DNA follows: TGCGCCAGCAGTACGGGACAGGTTGATCAGCCCCAGCATTTT.

This clone was seen just once. The rearrangement links TRBV5-1 to TRBJ2-7; the match to TRBD1 covers 9 bases. Germline-derived CDR1 and CDR2 are SGHRS and YFSETQ. The CDR3 is 14 residues long. V gave up 2 bases and J gave up 6 bases; unmatched junction bases: 6. In DNA form, the CDR3 reads TGCGCCAGCAGCTTCGCGGACAGGGGACGCGAGCAGTACTTC. Protein sequence: CASSFADRGREQYF.

This rearrangement joins TRBV6-1 to TRBJ1-2, with D hard to call. With 8 bases removed from V and 8 bases from J, the gap between germline ends came to 21 bases. The CDR3 is 14 residues long. Germline CDR1 is MNHNS and CDR2 is SASEGT. CDR3: CASGLSLLVAGYTF. In DNA, the CDR3 is TGTGCCAGCGGACTCAGTCTCCTAGTGGCCGGCTACACCTTC.

This sequence joins TRBV30 and TRBJ1-5, with D maybe TRBD1 (5 bases). The CDR3 covers 15 residues. Trimming stripped 1 base from V and 0 bases from J, with 10 bases between. Germline CDR1 and CDR2: GTSNPN and SVGIG (reference sequence). The CDR3: CAWSADTYSNQPQHF. The DNA for the CDR3 is TGTGCCTGGAGTGCGGACACTTATAGCAATCAGCCCCAGCATTTT.

This rearrangement joins TRBV5-1 to TRBJ2-3; TRBD2 agrees at 12 bases. J lost 5 bases, V lost 4 bases, and 8 bases had no gene match. The CDR3 runs to 16 residues. Looked up from germline, CDR1 is SGHRS and CDR2 is YFSETQ. CDR3 sequence: CASSIMTSGGRDTQYF. For the CDR3, the DNA is TGCGCCAGCAGCATAATGACTAGCGGGGGAAGAGATACGCAGTATTTT.

This clone occurred a few times. The V call is TRBV5-5, the J call TRBJ1-1; D call uncertain. From germline, CDR1 is SGHKS and CDR2 YYEKEE (reference sequence). V was trimmed by 1 base and J by 6 bases, leaving 13 bases between them. The CDR3 runs 14 residues. Here the CDR3 reads CASSLILRESEAFF. The CDR3 DNA is TGTGCCAGCAGCTTGATCTTGAGGGAGTCTGAAGCTTTCTTT. Based on the CDR3 plus reference TRBV5-5 and TRBJ1-1, the full variable domain is DAGVTQSPTHLIKTRGQQVTLRCSPISGHKSVSWYQQVLGQGPQFIFQYYEKEERGRGNFPDRFSARQFPNYSSELNVNALLLGDSALYLCASSLILRESEAFFGQGTRLTVV.

The J gene is TRBJ2-4, the V gene TRBV30; D remains unclear. The CDR3 loop spans 12 amino acids. The V end was cut by 0 bases, the J end by 4 bases, with 4 bases between. CDR1 and CDR2 (germline): GTSNPN, SVGIG (reference sequence). The CDR3 DNA sequence: TGTGCCTGGAGTGTAGAGAAAAACATTCAGTACTTC. This encodes CAWSVEKNIQYF.